This TCR beta chain was sequenced for a study of blood T cell repertoires in COVID-19. Study-level background: Samples representing acute and convalescent COVID-19 were sourced from the United States, Italy and Spain. Sample material is recorded as cDNA or gDNA derived from T cells, B-cell-depleted T cells, or PBMCs.

The CDR3 loop spans 14 amino acids. The trim removed 3 bases at V and 8 bases at J, leaving 3 bases unmatched. Germline V lookup: CDR1 SGHNT, CDR2 YYREEE (reference sequence). Repertoires were generated with immunoSEQ multiplex PCR, while TCRdb's copy carries only in-frame clones and drops some. Among some 230,000 clones listed, about 80% were seen once. V usage is TRBV5-4 and J usage is TRBJ2-1, with 12 bases lining up with TRBD2. Sequencing was performed on peripheral blood. This TCR was recovered from a woman aged 55-70 years with acute or convalescent COVID-19. The CDR3 DNA is TGTGCCAGCAGCTCTAGCGGGGGGGCGTATGAGCAGTTCTTC. This gives the protein CASSSSGGAYEQFF.